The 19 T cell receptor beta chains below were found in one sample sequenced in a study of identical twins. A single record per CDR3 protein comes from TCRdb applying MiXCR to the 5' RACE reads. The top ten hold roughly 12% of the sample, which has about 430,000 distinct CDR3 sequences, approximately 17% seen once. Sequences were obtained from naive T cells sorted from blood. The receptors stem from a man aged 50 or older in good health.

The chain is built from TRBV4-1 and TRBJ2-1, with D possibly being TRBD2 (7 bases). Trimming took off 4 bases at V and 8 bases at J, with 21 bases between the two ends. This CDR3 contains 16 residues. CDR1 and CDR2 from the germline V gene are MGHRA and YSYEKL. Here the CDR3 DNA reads TGCGCCAGCAGCCCCAACGATCGGGGGGCCTCCGATGAGCAGTTCTTC. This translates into CASSPNDRGASDEQFF.

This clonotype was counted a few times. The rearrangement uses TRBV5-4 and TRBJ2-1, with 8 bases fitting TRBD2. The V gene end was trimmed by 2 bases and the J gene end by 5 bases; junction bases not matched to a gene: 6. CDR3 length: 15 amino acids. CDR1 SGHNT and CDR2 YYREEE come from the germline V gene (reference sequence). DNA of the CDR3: TGTGCCAGCAGCTTACGAAACGGGGGGGACAATGAGCAGTTCTTC. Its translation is CASSLRNGGDNEQFF.

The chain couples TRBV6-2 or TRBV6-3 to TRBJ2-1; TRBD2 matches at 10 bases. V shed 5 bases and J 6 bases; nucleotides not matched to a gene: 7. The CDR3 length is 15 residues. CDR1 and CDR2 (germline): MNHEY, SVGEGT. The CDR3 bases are TGTGCCAGCAGTGCCTCTAGCGGGAGTCTCAATGAGCAGTTCTTC. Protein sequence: CASSASSGSLNEQFF.

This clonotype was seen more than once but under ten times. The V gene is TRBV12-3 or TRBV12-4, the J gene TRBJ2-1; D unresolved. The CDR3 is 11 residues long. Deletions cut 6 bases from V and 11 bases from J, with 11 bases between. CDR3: CASSPRTQQFF. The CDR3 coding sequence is TGTGCCAGCAGCCCAAGGACCCAGCAGTTCTTC.

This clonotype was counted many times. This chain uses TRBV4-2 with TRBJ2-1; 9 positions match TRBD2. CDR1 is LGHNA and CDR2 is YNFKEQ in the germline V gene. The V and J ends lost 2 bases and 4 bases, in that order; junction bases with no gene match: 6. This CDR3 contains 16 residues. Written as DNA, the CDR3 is TGTGCCAGCAGCCAATTTAGCGGGGGCAGTTACAATGAGCAGTTCTTC. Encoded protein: CASSQFSGGSYNEQFF.

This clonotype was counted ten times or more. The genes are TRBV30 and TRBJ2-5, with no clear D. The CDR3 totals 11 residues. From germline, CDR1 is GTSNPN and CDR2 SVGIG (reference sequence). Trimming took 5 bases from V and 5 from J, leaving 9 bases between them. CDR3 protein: CAWGVGETQYF. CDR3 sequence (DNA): TGTGCCTGGGGGGTGGGGGAGACCCAGTACTTC.

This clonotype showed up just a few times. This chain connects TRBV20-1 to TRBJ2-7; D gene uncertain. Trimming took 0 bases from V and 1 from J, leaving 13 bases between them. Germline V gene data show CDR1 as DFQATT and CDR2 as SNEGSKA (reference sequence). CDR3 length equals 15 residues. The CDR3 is CSARDFRLGSYEQYF. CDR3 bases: TGCAGTGCTAGAGATTTTCGGCTCGGGTCCTACGAGCAGTACTTC.

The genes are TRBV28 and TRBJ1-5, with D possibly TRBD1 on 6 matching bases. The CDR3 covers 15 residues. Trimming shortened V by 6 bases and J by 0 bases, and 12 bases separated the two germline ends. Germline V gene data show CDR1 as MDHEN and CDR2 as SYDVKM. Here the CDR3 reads CASSWTDFSNQPQHF. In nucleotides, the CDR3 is TGTGCCAGCAGCTGGACAGATTTTAGCAATCAGCCCCAGCATTTT.

The CDR3 is CASSVGPPNTEAFF. The CDR3 nucleotides are TGCGCCAGCAGCGTGGGACCGCCGAACACTGAAGCTTTCTTT. This chain joins TRBV5-1 and TRBJ1-1; possible D gene TRBD1, 5 bases. Trimming pared 4 bases from V and 1 base from J, leaving 11 bases between. The CDR3 is 14 residues long. Germline V gives CDR1 SGHRS, CDR2 YFSETQ.

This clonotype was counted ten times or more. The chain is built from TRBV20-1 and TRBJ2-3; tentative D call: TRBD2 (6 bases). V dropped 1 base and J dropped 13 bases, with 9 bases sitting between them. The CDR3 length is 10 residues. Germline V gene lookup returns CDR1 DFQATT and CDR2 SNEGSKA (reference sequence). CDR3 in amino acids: CSARGGGEYF. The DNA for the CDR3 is TGCAGTGCTAGAGGGGGCGGGGAGTATTTT.

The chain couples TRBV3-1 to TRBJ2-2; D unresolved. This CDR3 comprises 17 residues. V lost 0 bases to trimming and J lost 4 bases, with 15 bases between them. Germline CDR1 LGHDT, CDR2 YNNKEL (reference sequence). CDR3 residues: CASSQDVVLRFTGELFF. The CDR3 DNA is TGTGCCAGCAGCCAAGATGTCGTGTTAAGGTTCACCGGGGAGCTGTTTTTT. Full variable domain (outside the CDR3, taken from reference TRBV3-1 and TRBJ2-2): DTAVSQTPKYLVTQMGNDKSIKCEQNLGHDTMYWYKQDSKKFLKIMFSYNNKELIINETVPNRFSPKSPDKAHLNLHINSLELGDSAVYFCASSQDVVLRFTGELFFGEGSRLTVL.

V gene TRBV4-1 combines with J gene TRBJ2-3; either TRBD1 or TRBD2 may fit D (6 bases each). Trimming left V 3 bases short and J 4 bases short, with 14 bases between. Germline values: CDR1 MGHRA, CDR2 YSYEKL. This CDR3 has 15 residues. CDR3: CASSHRGGYPDTQYF. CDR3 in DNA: TGCGCCAGCAGCCACCGAGGGGGGTACCCAGATACGCAGTATTTT.

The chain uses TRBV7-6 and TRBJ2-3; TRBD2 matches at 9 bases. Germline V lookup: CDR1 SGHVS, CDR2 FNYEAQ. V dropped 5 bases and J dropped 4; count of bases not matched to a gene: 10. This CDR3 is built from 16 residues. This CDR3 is CASSTGGGAAADTQYF. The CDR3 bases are TGTGCCAGCAGCACGGGCGGGGGGGCCGCTGCAGATACGCAGTATTTT.

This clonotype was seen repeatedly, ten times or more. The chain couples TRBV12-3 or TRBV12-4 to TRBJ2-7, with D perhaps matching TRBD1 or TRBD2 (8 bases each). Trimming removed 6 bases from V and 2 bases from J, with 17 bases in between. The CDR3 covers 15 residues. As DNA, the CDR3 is TGTGCCAGCAGGCGGGGGGACAGGACTACCTACGAGCAGTACTTC. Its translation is CASRRGDRTTYEQYF.

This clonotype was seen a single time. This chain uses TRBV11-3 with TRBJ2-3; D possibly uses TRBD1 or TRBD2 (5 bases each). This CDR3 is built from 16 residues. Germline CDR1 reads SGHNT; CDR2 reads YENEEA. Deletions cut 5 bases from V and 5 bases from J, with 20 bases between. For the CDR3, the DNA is TGTGCCAGCAGCCTACGCCGCACACGAGGGGAAGATACGCAGTATTTT. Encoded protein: CASSLRRTRGEDTQYF.

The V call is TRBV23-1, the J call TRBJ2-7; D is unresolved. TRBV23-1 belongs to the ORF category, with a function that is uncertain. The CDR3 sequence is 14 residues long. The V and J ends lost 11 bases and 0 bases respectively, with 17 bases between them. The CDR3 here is CAGRTAGFSYEQYF. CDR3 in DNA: TGCGCCGGCCGGACCGCAGGTTTCTCCTACGAGCAGTACTTC.

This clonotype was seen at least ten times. CDR3 nucleotides: TGTGCCAGCAGTCCCGGGGTAGCGGGTTACAATGAGCAGTTCTTC. It translates to CASSPGVAGYNEQFF. The chain has TRBV7-9 and TRBJ2-1, with 7 bases fitting TRBD2. Germline V CDR1 and CDR2: SEHNR, FQNEAQ (reference sequence). Trimming at V came to 6 bases and at J to 4 bases, leaving 9 bases not matched to a gene. The CDR3 runs 15 residues.

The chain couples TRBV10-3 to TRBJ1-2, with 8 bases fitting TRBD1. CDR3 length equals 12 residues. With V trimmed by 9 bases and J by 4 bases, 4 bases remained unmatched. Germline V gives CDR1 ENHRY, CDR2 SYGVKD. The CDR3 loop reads CAITDRVYGYTF. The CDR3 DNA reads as TGTGCCATAACGGACAGGGTCTATGGCTACACCTTC.

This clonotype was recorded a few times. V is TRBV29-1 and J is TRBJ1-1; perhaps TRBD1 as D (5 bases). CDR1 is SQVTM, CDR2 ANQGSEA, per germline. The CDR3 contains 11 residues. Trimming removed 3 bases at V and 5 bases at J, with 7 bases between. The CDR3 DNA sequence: TGCAGCGTTGAGCCAGGGACTGAAGCTTTCTTT. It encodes CSVEPGTEAFF.